The entry below gives a single T cell receptor (beta chain) sequence along with its context. Its matching antigen is unknown. The CDR3 is 14 residues long. The ends were cut back, 0 bases at V and 6 bases at J, with 9 bases in the middle. Germline CDR1 and CDR2: SGDLS and YYNGEE. The sample belongs to a study of Ad26.COV2.S vaccination and SARS-CoV-2 variants. Study context: It was the COV1001 Ad26.COV2.S trial arm that included the donor. The vaccine Ad26.COV2.S was put into the muscle once, or twice with 56 days between. Study-level results: Vaccinees displayed broader spike-specific TCR repertoires than placebo recipients.

The treatment was: 19 received Ad26.COV2.S at low or high dose, single or two shots; several received placebo; per-sample allocation not given. It was on day 63 after the first vaccine or placebo injection that samples were taken. Data came from immunoSEQ multiplex PCR; TCRdb stores just in-frame clones and leaves some out. The table lists about 220,000 clones, 88% of them singletons. This sequence originates from a person between 18 and 59 years old who received the Ad26.COV2.S COVID-19 vaccine or a placebo. The V gene is TRBV9, the J gene TRBJ2-2; D is uncertain. The material sequenced was peripheral blood, taken in a trial of Ad26.COV2.S vaccine versus placebo. DNA for the CDR3: TGTGCCAGCAGCGTAGAAGGAATCCCCGGGGAGCTGTTTTTT. Translating gives CASSVEGIPGELFF.